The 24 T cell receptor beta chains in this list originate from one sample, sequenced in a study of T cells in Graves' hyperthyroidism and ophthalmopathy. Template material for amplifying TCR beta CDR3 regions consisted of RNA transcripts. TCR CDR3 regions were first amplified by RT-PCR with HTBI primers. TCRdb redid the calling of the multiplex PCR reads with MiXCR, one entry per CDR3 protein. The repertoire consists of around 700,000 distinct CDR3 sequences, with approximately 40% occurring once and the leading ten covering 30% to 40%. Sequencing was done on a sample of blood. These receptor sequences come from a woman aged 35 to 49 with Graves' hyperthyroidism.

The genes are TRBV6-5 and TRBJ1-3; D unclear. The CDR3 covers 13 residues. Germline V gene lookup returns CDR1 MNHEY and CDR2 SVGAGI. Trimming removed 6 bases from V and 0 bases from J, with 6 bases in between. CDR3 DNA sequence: TGTGCCAGCAGCCGGAACTCTGGAAACACCATATATTTT. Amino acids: CASSRNSGNTIYF.

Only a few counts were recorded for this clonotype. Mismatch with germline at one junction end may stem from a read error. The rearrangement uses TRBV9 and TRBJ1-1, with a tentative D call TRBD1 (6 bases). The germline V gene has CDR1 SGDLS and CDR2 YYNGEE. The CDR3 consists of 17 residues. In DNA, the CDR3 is TGTGCCAGCAGCGCCCCTCCCGGATACAGGGCGAACACTGAGGCTTTCTTT. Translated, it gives CASSAPPGYRANTEAFF. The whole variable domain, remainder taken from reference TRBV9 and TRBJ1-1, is DSGVTQTPKHLITATGQRVTLRCSPRSGDLSVYWYQQSLDQGLQFLIQYYNGEERAKGNILERFSAQQFPDLHSELNLSSLELGDSALYFCASSAPPGYRANTEAFFGQGTRLTVV.

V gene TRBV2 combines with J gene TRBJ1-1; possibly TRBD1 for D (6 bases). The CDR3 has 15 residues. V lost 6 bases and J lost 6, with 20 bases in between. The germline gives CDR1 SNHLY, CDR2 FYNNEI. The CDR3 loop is CASSRANKQGPEAFF. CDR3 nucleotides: TGTGCCAGCAGCAGGGCGAACAAACAGGGTCCTGAAGCTTTCTTT.

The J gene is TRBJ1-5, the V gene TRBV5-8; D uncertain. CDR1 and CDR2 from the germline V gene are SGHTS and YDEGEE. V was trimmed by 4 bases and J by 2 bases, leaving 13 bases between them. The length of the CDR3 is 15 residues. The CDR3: CASSRREVGNQPQHF. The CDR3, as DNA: TGTGCCAGCAGCCGGAGGGAAGTTGGCAATCAGCCCCAGCATTTT.

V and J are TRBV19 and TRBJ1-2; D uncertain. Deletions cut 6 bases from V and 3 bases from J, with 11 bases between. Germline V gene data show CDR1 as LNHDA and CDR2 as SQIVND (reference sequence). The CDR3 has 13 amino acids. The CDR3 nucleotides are TGTGCCAGTAGCAAGACGTCCTACTATGGCTACACCTTC. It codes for CASSKTSYYGYTF.

The CDR3 sequence: CASRQLRAIAGNQPQHF. In DNA, the CDR3 is TGTGCCAGCAGGCAACTCCGGGCCATCGCAGGAAATCAGCCCCAGCATTTT. This chain uses TRBV25-1 with TRBJ1-5; no definite D call. Trimming removed 6 bases at V and 4 bases at J, with 22 bases between. Germline values: CDR1 MGHDK, CDR2 SYGVNS. The CDR3 spans 17 residues.

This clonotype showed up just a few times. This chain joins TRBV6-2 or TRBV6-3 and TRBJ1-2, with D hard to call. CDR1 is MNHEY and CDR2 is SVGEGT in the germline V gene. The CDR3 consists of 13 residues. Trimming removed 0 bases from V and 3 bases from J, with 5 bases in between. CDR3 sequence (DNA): TGTGCCAGCAGTTACTCCGAGGACTATGGCTACACCTTC. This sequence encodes CASSYSEDYGYTF.

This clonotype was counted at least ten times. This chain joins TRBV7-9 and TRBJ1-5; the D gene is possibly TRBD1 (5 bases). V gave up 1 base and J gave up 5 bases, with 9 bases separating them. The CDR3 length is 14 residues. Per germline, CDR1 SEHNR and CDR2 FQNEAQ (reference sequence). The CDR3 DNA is TGTGCCAGCAGCTTAGGGATAGGGGATCAGCCCCAGCATTTT. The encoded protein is CASSLGIGDQPQHF. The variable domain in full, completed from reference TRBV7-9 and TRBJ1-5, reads DTGVSQNPRHKITKRGQNVTFRCDPISEHNRLYWYRQTLGQGPEFLTYFQNEAQLEKSRLLSDRFSAERPKGSFSTLEIQRTEQGDSAMYLCASSLGIGDQPQHFGDGTRLSIL.

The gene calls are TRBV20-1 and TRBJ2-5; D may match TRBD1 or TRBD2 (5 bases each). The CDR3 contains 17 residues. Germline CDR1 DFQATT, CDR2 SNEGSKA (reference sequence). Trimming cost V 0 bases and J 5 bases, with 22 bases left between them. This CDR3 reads CSARERGASGFVETQYF. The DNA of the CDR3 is TGCAGTGCTAGAGAACGGGGCGCGTCTGGTTTTGTGGAGACCCAGTACTTC.

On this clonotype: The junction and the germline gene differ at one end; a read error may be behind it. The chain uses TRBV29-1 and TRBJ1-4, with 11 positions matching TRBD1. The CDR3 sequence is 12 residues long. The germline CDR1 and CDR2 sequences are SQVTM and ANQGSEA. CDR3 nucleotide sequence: TGTGTGGGACAGGGGGGAGATGAAAAACTGTTTTTT. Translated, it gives CVGQGGDEKLFF.

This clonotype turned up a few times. CDR3 sequence reads: CASSTQGASSYEQYF. The CDR3 nucleotides are TGCGCCAGCAGCACACAGGGGGCCAGCTCCTACGAGCAGTACTTC. The V call is TRBV5-1, the J call TRBJ2-7; TRBD1 agrees at 9 bases. CDR1 is SGHRS and CDR2 is YFSETQ in the germline V gene. V shed 4 bases and J 0 bases; nucleotides not matched to a gene: 5. This CDR3 has 15 amino acids.

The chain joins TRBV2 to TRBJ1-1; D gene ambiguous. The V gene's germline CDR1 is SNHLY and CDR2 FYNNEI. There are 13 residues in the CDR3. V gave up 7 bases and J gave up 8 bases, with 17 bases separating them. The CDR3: CASTGGHPPEAFF. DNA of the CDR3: TGTGCCAGCACTGGCGGCCACCCGCCGGAAGCTTTCTTT. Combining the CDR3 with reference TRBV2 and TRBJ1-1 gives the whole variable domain EPEVTQTPSHQVTQMGQEVILRCVPISNHLYFYWYRQILGQKVEFLVSFYNNEISEKSEIFDDQFSVERPDGSNFTLKIRSTKLEDSAMYFCASTGGHPPEAFFGQGTRLTVV.

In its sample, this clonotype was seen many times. The CDR3 loop is CASSLRHLPNTGELFF. DNA for the CDR3: TGTGCCAGTAGTCTTCGACACCTGCCGAACACCGGGGAGCTGTTTTTT. V and J are TRBV19 and TRBJ2-2, with D unresolved. Germline loops: CDR1 LNHDA, CDR2 SQIVND (reference sequence). The CDR3 totals 16 residues. Trimming shortened V by 5 bases and J by 0 bases, and 13 bases separated the two germline ends.

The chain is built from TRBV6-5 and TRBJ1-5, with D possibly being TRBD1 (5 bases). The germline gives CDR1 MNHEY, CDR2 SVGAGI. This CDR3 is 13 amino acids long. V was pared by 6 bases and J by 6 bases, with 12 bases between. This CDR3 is CASRGGWTQPQHF. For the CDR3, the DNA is TGTGCCAGCAGGGGGGGGTGGACTCAGCCCCAGCATTTT.

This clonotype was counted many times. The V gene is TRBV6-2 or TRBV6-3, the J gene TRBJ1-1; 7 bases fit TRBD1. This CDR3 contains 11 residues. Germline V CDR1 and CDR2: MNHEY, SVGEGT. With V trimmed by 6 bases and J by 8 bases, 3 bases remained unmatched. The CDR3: CASSQGQEAFF. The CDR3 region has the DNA TGTGCCAGCAGCCAGGGACAGGAAGCTTTCTTT.

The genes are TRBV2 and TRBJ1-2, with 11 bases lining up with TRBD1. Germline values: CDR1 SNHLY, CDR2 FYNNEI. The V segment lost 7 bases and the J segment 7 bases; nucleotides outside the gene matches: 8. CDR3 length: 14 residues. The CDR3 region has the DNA TGTGCCAGCACCGGACAGGGGGCGGATCGTGGCTACACCTTC. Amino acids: CASTGQGADRGYTF.

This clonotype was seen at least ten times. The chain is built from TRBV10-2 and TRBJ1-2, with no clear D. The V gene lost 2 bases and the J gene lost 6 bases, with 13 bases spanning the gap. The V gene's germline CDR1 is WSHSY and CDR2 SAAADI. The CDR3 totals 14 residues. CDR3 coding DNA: TGCGCCAGCAGTGAGAGGGCCTCCGGAGATGGCTACACCTTC. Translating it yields CASSERASGDGYTF.

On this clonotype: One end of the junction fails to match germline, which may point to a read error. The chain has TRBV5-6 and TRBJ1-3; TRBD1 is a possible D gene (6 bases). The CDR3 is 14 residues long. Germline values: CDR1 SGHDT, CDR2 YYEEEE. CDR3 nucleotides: TGTGCCAGCAGTTTGGGGGGGCTCGGAAACACCATATATTTT. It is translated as CASSLGGLGNTIYF.

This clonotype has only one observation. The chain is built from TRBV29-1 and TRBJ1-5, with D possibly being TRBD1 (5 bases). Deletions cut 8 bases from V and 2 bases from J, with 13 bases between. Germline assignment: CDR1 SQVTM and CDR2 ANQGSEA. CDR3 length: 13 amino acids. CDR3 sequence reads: CSSSPTGNQPQHF. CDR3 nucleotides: TGCAGCAGTTCCCCGACAGGCAATCAGCCCCAGCATTTT.

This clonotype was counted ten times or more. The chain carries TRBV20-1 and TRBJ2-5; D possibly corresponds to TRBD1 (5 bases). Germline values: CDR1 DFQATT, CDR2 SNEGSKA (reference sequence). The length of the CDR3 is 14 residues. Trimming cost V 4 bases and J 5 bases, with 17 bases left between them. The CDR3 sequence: CSAKWVPPGETQYF. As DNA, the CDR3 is TGCAGTGCTAAATGGGTCCCCCCAGGGGAGACCCAGTACTTC.

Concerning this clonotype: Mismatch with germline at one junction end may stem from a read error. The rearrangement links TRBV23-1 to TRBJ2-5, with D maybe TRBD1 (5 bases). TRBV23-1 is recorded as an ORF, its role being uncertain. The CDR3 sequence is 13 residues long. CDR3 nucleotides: TGTGCCAGCAGTTTTCAGGGCTCGGAGACCCAGTACTTC. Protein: CASSFQGSETQYF.

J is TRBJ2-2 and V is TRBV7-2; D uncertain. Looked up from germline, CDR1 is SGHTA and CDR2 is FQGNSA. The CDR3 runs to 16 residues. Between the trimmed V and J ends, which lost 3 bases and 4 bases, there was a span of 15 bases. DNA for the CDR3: TGTGCCAGCAGCTTTTTTGGGCAGAAGGGCACCGGGGAGCTGTTTTTT. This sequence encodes CASSFFGQKGTGELFF.

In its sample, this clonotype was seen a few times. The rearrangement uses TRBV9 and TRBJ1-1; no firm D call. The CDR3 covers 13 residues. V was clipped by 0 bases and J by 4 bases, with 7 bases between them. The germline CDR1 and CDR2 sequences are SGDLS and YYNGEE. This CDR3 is CASSVAPGTEAFF. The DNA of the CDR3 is TGTGCCAGCAGCGTAGCTCCGGGCACTGAAGCTTTCTTT.

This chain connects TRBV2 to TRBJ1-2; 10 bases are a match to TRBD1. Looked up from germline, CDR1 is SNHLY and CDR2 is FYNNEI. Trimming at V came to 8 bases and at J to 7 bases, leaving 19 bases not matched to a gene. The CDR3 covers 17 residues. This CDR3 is CASSLQSPGTGASGYTF. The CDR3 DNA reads TGTGCCAGCTCTCTTCAAAGTCCCGGGACAGGGGCGAGTGGCTACACCTTC.